This TCR beta chain was profiled in a study of patients and donors after allogeneic stem cell transplantation. This clonotype has a count of ten or more. A single record per CDR3 protein comes from TCRdb applying MiXCR to the RT-PCR reads. The data show 25,000 to 35,000 distinct CDR3 sequences, 6.8% seen once. The source of this sequence is a human donor who was either an allogeneic HSCT recipient or a stem cell or donor lymphocyte infusion donor (not recorded which). It is not recorded whose cells these are; they may come from a transplant donor. The sequencing sample was made of blood, either unsorted or a sorted T cell fraction (not recorded which).

The CDR3 loop reads CASSLAGDTDTQYF. The CDR3 region has the DNA TGTGCCAGCTCCCTAGCGGGAGACACAGATACGCAGTATTTT. The gene calls are TRBV6-4 and TRBJ2-3; 10 bases line up with TRBD2. CDR3 size: 14 residues. The trim removed 8 bases at V and 2 bases at J, leaving 4 bases unmatched. In germline, CDR1 is MRHNA, CDR2 SNTAGT.